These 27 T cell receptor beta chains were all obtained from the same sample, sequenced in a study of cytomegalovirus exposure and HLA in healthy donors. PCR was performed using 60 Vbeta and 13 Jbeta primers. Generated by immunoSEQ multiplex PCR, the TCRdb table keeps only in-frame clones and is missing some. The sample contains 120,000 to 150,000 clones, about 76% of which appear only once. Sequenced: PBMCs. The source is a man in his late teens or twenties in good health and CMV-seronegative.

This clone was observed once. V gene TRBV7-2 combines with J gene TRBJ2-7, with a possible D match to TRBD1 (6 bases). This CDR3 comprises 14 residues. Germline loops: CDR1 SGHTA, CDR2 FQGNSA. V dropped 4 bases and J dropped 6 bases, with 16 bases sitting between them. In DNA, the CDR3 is TGTGCCAGCAGCTCCAGACAGGCCCTCCTCGAGCAGTACTTC. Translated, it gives CASSSRQALLEQYF.

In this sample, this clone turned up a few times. The CDR3 here is CASRYRRGQTNTEAFF. CDR3 DNA sequence: TGTGCCAGCAGATACCGCAGGGGGCAGACGAACACTGAAGCTTTCTTT. The chain is built from TRBV6-5 and TRBJ1-1, with 8 bases matching TRBD1. V trimming: 6 bases; J trimming: 1 base; junction bases outside the gene matches: 10. The germline V gene encodes CDR1 MNHEY and CDR2 SVGAGI. The CDR3 is 16 amino acids.

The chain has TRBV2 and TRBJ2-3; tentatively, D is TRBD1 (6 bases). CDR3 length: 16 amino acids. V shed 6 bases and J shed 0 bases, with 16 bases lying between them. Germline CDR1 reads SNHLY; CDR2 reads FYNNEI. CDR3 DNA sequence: TGTGCCAGCAGACATAGGACAGCCTCTAGCACAGATACGCAGTATTTT. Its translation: CASRHRTASSTDTQYF. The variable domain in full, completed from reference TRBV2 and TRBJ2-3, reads EPEVTQTPSHQVTQMGQEVILRCVPISNHLYFYWYRQILGQKVEFLVSFYNNEISEKSEIFDDQFSVERPDGSNFTLKIRSTKLEDSAMYFCASRHRTASSTDTQYFGPGTRLTVL.

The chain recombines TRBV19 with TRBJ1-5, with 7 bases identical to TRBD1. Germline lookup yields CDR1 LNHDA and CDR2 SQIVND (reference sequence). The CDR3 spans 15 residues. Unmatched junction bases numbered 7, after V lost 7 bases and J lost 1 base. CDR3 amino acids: CASISGGQSNQPQHF. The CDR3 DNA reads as TGTGCCAGTATTTCCGGGGGACAGAGCAATCAGCCCCAGCATTTT.

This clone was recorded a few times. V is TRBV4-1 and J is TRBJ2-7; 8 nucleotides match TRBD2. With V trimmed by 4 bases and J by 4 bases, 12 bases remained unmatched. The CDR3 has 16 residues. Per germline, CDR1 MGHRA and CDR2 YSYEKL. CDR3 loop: CASSPGKASGQYEQYF. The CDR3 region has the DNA TGCGCCAGCAGCCCCGGCAAGGCTAGCGGGCAGTACGAGCAGTACTTC.

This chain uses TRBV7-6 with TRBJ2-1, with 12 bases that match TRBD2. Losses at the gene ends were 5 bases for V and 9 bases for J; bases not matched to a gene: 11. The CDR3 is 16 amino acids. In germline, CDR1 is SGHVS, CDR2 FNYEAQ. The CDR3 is CASSETTSGRGGEQFF. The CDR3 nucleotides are TGTGCCAGCAGCGAGACGACTAGCGGGAGAGGTGGTGAGCAGTTCTTC.

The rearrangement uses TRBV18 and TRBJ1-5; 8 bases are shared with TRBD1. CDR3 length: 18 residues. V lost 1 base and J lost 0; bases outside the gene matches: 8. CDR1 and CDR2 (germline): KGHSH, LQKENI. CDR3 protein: CASSPQGTGGNSNQPQHF. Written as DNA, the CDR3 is TGTGCCAGCTCACCACAAGGGACAGGCGGAAATAGCAATCAGCCCCAGCATTTT. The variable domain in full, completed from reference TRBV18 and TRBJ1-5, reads NAGVMQNPRHLVRRRGQEARLRCSPMKGHSHVYWYRQLPEEGLKFMVYLQKENIIDESGMPKERFSAEFPKEGPSILRIQQVVRGDSAAYFCASSPQGTGGNSNQPQHFGDGTRLSIL.

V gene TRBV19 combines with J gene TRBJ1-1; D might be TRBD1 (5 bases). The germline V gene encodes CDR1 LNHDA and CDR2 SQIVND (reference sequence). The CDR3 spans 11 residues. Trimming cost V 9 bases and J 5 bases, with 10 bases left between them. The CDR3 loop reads CASGGGTEAFF. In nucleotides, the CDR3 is TGTGCCAGCGGGGGGGGGACTGAAGCTTTCTTT.

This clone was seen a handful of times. In nucleotides, the CDR3 is TGTGCCAGCAGCTTAGGGCTCCGGGGGAGTGGAAACACCATATATTTT. This translates into CASSLGLRGSGNTIYF. The J gene is TRBJ1-3, the V gene TRBV11-2; D may be TRBD1 (5 bases). This CDR3 has 16 amino acids. V shed 1 base and J shed 3 bases, with 13 bases lying between them. CDR1 is SGHAT, CDR2 FQNNGV, per germline.

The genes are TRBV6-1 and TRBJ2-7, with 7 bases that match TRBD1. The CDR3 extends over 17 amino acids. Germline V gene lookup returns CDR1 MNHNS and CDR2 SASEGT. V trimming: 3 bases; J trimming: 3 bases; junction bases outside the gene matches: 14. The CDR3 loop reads CASSDRGWGQWIYEQYF. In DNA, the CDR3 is TGTGCCAGCAGTGATAGGGGTTGGGGACAGTGGATCTACGAGCAGTACTTC.

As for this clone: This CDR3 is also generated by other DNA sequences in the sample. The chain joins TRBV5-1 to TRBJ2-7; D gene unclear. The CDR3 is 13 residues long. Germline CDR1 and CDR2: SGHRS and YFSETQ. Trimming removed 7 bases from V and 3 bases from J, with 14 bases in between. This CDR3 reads CASHTPPGYEQYF. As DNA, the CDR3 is TGCGCCAGCCATACCCCTCCGGGCTACGAGCAGTACTTC.

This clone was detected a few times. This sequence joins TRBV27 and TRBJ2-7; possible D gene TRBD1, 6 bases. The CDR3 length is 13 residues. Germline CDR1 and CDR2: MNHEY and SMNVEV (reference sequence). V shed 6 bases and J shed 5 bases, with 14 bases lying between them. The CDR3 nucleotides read TGTGCCAGCAGGCAACAGGGTGCCCACGAGCAGTACTTC. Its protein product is CASRQQGAHEQYF.

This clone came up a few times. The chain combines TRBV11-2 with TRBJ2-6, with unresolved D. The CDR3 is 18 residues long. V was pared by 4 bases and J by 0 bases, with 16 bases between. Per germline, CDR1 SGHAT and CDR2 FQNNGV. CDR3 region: CASSSGMADYSGANVLTF. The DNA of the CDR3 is TGTGCCAGCAGCTCTGGAATGGCGGATTACTCTGGGGCCAACGTCCTGACTTTC. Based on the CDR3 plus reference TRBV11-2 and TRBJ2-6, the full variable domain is EAGVAQSPRYKIIEKRQSVAFWCNPISGHATLYWYQQILGQGPKLLIQFQNNGVVDDSQLPKDRFSAERLKGVDSTLKIQPAKLEDSAVYLCASSSGMADYSGANVLTFGAGSRLTVL.

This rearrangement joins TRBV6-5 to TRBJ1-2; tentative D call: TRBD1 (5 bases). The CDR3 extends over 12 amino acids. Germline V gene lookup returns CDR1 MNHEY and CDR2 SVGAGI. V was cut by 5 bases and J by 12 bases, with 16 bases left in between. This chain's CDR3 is CASSPERGENTF. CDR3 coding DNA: TGTGCCAGCAGTCCGGAACGGGGGGAGAACACCTTC.

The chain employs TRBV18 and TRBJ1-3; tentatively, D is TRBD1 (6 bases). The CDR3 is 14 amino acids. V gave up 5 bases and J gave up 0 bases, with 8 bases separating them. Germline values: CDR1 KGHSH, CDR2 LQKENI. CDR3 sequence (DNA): TGTGCCAGCTCAGAACAGGGCTCTGGAAACACCATATATTTT. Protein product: CASSEQGSGNTIYF.

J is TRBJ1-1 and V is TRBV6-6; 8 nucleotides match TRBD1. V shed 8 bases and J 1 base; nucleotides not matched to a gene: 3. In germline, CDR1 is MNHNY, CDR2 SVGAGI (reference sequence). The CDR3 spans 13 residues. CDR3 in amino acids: CASQGAGNTEAFF. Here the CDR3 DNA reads TGTGCCAGCCAGGGGGCCGGGAACACTGAAGCTTTCTTT.

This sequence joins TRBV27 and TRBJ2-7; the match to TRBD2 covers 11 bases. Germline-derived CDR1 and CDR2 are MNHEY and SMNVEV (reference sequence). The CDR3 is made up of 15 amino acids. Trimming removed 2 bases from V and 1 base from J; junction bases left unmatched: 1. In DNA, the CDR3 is TGTGCCAGCAGTTTACTAGCGGGAGGTTCCTACGAGCAGTACTTC. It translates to CASSLLAGGSYEQYF.

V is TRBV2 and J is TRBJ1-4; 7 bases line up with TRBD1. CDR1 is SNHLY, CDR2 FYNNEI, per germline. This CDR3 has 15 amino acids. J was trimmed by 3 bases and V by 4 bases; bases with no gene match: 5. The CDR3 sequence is CASSGGTVSNEKLFF. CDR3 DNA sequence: TGTGCCAGCAGTGGCGGGACAGTTTCTAATGAAAAACTGTTTTTT.

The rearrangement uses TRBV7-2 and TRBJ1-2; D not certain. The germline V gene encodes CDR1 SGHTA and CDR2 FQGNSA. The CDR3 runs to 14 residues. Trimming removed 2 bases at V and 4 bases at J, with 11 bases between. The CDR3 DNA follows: TGTGCCAGCAGCTTACTCACCCGGGGCTATGGCTACACCTTC. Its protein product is CASSLLTRGYGYTF.

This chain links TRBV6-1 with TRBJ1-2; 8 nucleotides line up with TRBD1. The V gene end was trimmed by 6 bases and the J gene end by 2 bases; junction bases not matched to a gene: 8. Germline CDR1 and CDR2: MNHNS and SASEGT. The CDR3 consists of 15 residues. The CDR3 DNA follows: TGTGCCAGCAGACGGCAGGGGGCGGCAAACTATGGCTACACCTTC. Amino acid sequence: CASRRQGAANYGYTF.

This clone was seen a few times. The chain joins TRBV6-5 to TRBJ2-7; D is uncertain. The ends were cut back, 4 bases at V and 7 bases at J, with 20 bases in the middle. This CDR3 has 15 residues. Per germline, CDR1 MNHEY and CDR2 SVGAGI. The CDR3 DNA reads TGTGCCAGCAGTTTCCAAATGACCCCTCCCGGGGAGCAGTACTTC. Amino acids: CASSFQMTPPGEQYF.

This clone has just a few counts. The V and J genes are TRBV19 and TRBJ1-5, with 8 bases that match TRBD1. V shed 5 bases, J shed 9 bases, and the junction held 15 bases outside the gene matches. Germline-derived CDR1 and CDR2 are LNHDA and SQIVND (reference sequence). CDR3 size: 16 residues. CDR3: CASSPQGQGTPPPQHF. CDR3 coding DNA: TGTGCCAGTAGTCCCCAAGGACAGGGCACTCCCCCGCCCCAGCATTTT.

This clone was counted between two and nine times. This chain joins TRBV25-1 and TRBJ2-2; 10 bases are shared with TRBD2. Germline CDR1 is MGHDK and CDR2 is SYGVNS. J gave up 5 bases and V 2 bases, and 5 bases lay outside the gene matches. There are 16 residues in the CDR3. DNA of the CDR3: TGTGCCAGCAGTGAAAGCGGGAGGGCCCTTACCGGGGAGCTGTTTTTT. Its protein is CASSESGRALTGELFF.

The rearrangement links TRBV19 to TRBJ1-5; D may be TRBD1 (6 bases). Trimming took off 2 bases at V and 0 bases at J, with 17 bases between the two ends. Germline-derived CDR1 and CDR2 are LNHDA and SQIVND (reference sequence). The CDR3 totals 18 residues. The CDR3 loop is CASSIPRGGGYSNQPQHF. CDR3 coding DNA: TGTGCCAGTAGTATACCCAGGGGCGGGGGGTATAGCAATCAGCCCCAGCATTTT.

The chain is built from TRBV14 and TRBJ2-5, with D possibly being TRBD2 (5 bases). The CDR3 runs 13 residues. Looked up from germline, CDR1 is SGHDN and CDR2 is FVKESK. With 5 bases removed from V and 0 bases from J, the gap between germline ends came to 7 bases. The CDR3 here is CASSKLDQETQYF. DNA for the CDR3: TGTGCCAGCAGCAAACTAGACCAAGAGACCCAGTACTTC.

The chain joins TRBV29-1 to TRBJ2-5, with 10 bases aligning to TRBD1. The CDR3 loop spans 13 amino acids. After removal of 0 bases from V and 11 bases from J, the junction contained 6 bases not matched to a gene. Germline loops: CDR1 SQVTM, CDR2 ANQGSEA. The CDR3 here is CSVEDLDRGEQYF. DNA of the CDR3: TGCAGCGTTGAAGACCTGGACAGGGGGGAGCAGTACTTC.

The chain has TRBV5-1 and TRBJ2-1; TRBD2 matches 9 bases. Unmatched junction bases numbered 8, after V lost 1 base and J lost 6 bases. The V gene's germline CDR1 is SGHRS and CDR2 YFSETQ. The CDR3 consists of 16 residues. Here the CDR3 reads CASSLISGSSANEQFF. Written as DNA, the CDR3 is TGCGCCAGCAGCTTGATTAGCGGGAGTTCTGCCAATGAGCAGTTCTTC.